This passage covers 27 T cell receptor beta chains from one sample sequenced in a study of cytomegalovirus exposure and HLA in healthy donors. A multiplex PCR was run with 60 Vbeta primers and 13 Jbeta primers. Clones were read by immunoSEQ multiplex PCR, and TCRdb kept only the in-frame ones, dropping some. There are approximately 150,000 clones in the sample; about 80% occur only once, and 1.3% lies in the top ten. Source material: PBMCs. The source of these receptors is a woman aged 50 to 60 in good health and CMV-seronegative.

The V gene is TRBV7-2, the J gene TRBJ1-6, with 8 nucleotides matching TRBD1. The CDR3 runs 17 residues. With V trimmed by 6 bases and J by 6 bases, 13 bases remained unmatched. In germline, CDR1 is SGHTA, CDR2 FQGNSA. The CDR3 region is CASSFLGGQGINSPLHF. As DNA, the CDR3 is TGTGCCAGCAGTTTCTTAGGAGGACAGGGCATTAATTCACCCCTCCACTTT.

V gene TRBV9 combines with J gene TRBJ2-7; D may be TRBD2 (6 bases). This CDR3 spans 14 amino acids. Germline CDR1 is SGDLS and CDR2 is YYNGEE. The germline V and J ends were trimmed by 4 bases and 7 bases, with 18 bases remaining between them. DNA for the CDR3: TGTGCCAGCAGCCGGGGACTGGGCATAGGAGAGCAGTACTTC. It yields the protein CASSRGLGIGEQYF.

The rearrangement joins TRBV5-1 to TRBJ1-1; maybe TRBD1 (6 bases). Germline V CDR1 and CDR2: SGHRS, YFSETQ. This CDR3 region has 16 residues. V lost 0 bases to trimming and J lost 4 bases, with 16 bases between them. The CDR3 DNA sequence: TGCGCCAGCAGCTTGGGTATGACAGGCTCCCTCACTGAAGCTTTCTTT. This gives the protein CASSLGMTGSLTEAFF.

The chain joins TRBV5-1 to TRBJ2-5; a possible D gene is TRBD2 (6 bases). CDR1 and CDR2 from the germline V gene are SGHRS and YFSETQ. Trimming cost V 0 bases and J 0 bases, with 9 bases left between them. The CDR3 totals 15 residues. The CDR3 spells CASSLGGEYQETQYF. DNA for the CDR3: TGCGCCAGCAGCTTGGGGGGGGAATACCAAGAGACCCAGTACTTC. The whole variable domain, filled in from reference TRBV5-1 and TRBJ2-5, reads KAGVTQTPRYLIKTRGQQVTLSCSPISGHRSVSWYQQTPGQGLQFLFEYFSETQRNKGNFPGRFSGRQFSNSRSEMNVSTLELGDSALYLCASSLGGEYQETQYFGPGTRLLVL.

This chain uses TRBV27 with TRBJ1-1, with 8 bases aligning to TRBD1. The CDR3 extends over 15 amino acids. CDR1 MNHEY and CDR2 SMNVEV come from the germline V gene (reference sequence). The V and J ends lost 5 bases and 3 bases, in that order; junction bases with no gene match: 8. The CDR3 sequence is CASSPLDRAHTEAFF. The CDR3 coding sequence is TGTGCCAGCAGTCCCCTGGACAGGGCCCACACTGAAGCTTTCTTT.

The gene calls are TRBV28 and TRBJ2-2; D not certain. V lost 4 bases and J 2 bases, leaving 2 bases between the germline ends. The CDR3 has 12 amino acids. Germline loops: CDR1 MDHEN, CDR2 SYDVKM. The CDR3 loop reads CASSSNTGELFF. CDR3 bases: TGTGCCAGCAGTTCTAACACCGGGGAGCTGTTTTTT. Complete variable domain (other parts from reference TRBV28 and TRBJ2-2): DVKVTQSSRYLVKRTGEKVFLECVQDMDHENMFWYRQDPGLGLRLIYFSYDVKMKEKGDIPEGYSVSREKKERFSLILESASTNQTSMYLCASSSNTGELFFGEGSRLTVL.

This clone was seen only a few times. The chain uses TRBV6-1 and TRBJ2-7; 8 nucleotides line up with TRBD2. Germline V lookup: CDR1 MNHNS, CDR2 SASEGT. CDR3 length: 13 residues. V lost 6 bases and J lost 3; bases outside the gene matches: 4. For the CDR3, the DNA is TGTGCCAGCAGGGTGGGACTAGTCTACGAGCAGTACTTC. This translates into CASRVGLVYEQYF.

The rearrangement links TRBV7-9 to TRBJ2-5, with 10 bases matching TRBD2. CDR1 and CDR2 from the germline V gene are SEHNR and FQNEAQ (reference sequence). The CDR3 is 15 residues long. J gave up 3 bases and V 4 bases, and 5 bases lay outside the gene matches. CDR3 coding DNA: TGTGCCAGCAGCTACGGGACTAGCGTAGAAGAGACCCAGTACTTC. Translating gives CASSYGTSVEETQYF.

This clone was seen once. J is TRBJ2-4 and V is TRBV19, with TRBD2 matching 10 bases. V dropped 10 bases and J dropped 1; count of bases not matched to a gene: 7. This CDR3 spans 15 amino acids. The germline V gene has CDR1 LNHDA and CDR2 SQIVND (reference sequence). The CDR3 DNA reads TGTGCCACCAGTAGCGGGGGGCGCGCCAAAAACATTCAGTACTTC. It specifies CATSSGGRAKNIQYF.

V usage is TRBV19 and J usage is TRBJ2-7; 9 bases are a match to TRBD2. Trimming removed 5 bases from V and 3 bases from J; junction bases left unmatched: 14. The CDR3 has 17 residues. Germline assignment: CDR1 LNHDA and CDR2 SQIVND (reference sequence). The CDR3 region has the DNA TGTGCCAGTAGTCCCCGTTTCATGCGGGAGGGGGGCTACGAGCAGTACTTC. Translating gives CASSPRFMREGGYEQYF.

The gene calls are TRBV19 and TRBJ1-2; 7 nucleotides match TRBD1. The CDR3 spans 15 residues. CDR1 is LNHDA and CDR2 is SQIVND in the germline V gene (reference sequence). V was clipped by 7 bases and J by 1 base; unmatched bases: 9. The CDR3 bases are TGTGCCAGTAATGAGGGGGCGCGGATTAACTATGGCTACACCTTC. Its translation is CASNEGARINYGYTF. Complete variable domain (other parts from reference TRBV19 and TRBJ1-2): DGGITQSPKYLFRKEGQNVTLSCEQNLNHDAMYWYRQDPGQGLRLIYYSQIVNDFQKGDIAEGYSVSREKKESFPLTVTSAQKNPTAFYLCASNEGARINYGYTFGSGTRLTVV.

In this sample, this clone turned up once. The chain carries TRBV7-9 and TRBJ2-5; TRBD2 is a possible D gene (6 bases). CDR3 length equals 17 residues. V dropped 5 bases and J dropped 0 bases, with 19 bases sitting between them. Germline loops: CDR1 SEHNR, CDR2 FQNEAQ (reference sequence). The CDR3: CASSPMRGRNHQETQYF. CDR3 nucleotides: TGTGCCAGCAGCCCGATGCGAGGGAGGAATCACCAAGAGACCCAGTACTTC.

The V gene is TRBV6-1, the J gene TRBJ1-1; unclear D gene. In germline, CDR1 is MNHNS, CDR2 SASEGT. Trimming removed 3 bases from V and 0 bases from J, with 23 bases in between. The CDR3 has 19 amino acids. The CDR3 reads CASSENWLADPFMNTEAFF. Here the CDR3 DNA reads TGTGCCAGCAGTGAGAATTGGTTGGCAGATCCGTTCATGAACACTGAAGCTTTCTTT.

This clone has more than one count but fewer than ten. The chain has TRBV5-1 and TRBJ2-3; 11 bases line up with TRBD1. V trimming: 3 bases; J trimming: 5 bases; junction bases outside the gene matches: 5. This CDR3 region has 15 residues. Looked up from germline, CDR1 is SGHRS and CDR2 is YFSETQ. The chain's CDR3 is CASSSGTGGGDTQYF. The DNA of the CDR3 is TGCGCCAGCAGCTCCGGGACAGGGGGTGGAGATACGCAGTATTTT.

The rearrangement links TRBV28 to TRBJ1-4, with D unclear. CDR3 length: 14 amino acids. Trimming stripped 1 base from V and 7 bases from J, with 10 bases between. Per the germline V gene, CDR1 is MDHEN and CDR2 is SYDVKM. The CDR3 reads CASSLLTAGEKLFF. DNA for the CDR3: TGTGCCAGCAGTTTATTGACGGCGGGTGAAAAACTGTTTTTT.

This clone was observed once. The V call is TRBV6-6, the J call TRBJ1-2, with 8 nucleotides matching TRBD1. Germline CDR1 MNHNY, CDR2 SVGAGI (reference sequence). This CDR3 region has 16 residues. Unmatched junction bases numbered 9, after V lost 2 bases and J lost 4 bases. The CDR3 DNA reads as TGTGCCAGCAGTTACCCGGACAGGGCCGCTATCTATGGCTACACCTTC. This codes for CASSYPDRAAIYGYTF.

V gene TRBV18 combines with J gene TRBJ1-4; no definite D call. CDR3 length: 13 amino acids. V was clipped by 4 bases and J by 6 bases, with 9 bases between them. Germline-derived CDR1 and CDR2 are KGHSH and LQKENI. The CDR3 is CASSQQVDEKLFF. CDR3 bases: TGTGCCAGCTCACAACAAGTGGATGAAAAACTGTTTTTT.

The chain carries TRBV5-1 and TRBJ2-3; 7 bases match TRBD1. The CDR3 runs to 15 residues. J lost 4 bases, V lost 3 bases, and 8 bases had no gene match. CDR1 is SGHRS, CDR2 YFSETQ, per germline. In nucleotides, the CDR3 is TGCGCCAGCAGCTCCTTCGACAGGGATCCAGATACGCAGTATTTT. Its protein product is CASSSFDRDPDTQYF.

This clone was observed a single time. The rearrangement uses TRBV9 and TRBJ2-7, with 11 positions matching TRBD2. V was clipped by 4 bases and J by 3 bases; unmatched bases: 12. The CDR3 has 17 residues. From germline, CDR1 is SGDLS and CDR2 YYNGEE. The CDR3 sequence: CASSTTITSGSGYEQYF. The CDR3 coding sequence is TGTGCCAGCAGCACGACCATCACTAGCGGGAGTGGCTACGAGCAGTACTTC.

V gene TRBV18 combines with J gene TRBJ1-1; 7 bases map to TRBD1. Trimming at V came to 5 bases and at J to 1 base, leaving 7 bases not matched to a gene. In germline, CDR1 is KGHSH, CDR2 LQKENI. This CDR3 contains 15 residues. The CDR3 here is CASSAAGQTNTEAFF. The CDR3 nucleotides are TGTGCCAGCTCAGCCGCGGGACAGACGAACACTGAAGCTTTCTTT.

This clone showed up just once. The CDR3 protein is CASSLSSYNSPLHF. The CDR3 DNA sequence: TGTGCCAGCAGTCTAAGCTCCTATAATTCACCCCTCCACTTT. The chain recombines TRBV27 with TRBJ1-6; no definite D call. The CDR3 contains 14 residues. Germline CDR1 is MNHEY and CDR2 is SMNVEV (reference sequence). V lost 5 bases and J 0 bases, leaving 5 bases between the germline ends.

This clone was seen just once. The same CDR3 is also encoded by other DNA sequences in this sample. DNA for the CDR3: TGTGCCAGCTCCCTGAGCTCCTACGAGCAGTACTTC. This gives the protein CASSLSSYEQYF. The V call is TRBV28, the J call TRBJ2-7; D is uncertain. Germline values: CDR1 MDHEN, CDR2 SYDVKM. The CDR3 runs 12 residues. V lost 8 bases to trimming and J lost 0 bases, with 8 bases between them.

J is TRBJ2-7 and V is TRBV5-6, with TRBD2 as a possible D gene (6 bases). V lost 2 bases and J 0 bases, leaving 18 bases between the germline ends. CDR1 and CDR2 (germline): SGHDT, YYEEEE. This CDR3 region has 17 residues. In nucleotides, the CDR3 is TGTGCCAGCAGCTTATCCTATCTTGGGGGGAGCTCCTACGAGCAGTACTTC. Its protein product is CASSLSYLGGSSYEQYF.

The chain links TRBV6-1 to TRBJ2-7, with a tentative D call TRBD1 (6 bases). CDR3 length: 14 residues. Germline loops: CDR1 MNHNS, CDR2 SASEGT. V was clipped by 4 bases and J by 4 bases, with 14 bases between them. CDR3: CASSAGVGVYEQYF. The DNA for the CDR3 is TGTGCCAGCAGTGCAGGGGTGGGTGTTTACGAGCAGTACTTC.

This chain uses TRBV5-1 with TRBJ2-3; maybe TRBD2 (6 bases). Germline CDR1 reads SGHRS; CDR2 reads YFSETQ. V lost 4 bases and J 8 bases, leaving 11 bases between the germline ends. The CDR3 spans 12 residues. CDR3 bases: TGCGCCAGCAGCCCGACTAGTTCTACGCAGTATTTT. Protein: CASSPTSSTQYF.

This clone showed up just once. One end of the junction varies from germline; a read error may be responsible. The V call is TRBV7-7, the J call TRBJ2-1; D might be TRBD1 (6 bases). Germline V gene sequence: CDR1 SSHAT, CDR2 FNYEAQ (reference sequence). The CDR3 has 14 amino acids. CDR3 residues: CASSLGARGDEQFF. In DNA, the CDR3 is TGTGCTAGCAGCTTGGGGGCCAGGGGCGATGAGCAGTTCTTC. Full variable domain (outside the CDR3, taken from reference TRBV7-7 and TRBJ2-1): GAGVSQSPRYKVTKRGQDVTLRCDPISSHATLYWYQQALGQGPEFLTYFNYEAQPDKSGLPSDRFSAERPEGSISTLTIQRTEQRDSAMYRCASSLGARGDEQFFGPGTRLTVL.

The CDR3 DNA reads TGTGCCAGCAGCTCTGATCGGGCGGGGAAACTGTTTTTT. It codes for CASSSDRAGKLFF. The chain joins TRBV7-9 to TRBJ1-4; D gene unclear. Germline assignment: CDR1 SEHNR and CDR2 FQNEAQ (reference sequence). The length of the CDR3 is 13 residues. V lost 4 bases, J lost 11 bases, and 14 bases lay in between.